There are many counts of the clone carrying this T cell receptor beta chain. Its antigen is undetermined. The germline V and J ends were trimmed by 3 bases and 7 bases, with 19 bases remaining between them. The CDR3 extends over 16 amino acids. The data were obtained in a study of human T cells and chemical hapten exposure. About the research overall: Small discrepancies in pooled library volume mainly accounted for the varying TCR yields per sample. Overall study results and limits: Among TCRs, those above 1 in 1000 frequency were unaffected by DPC sensitization.

The library attached unique molecular identifiers to individual cDNA molecules. TCRdb recomputed calls from the RACE reads with MiXCR, one row per CDR3 protein. Of about 340,000 distinct CDR3 sequences listed, 5.5% to 8% are singletons. Regarding time point: patch test 1, 2 weeks after DPC sensitization. This sample's treatment: therapeutic diphenylcyclopropenone sensitization with weekly scalp DPC. The study extracted total RNA from unfractionated whole blood. The V and J genes are TRBV12-3 or TRBV12-4 and TRBJ2-1; TRBD1 might be the D (5 bases). This specimen was whole blood, taken in connection with sensitization to the hapten diphenylcyclopropenone (DPC). The source is a woman in her late teens or twenties with alopecia areata. Some clones in this sample may be carry-over from other donors' samples. The CDR3 DNA reads TGTGCCAGCAGTTTCAGTTTGTATGCAGGGCAGAATGAGCAGTTCTTC. It yields the protein CASSFSLYAGQNEQFF.